The rows below give T cell receptor beta chains drawn from one sample of a study of lymphopenia after photon versus proton radiotherapy. Assay used: immunoSEQ multiplex PCR; TCRdb lists only in-frame clones, some missing. This table holds approximately 21,000 clones, roughly 85% found once. The sequencing used peripheral blood, collected from a patient treated with photon-based radiotherapy. The receptors stem from a man in his sixties with pancreatic cancer. The conserved cysteine and the conserved F or W are not part of the CDR3 here.

J gene	V gene	CDR3 protein
TRBJ2-5	TRBV9	ASSVAREETQY
TRBJ1-2	TRBV6-4	ASSQTFLDHGYT
TRBJ1-1	TRBV19	ASAPWELNTEAF
TRBJ1-1	TRBV6-1	ASSYLGGAF
TRBJ1-5	TRBV19	ASSVRGQQRYQPQH
TRBJ2-1	TRBV30	AWSLAGRNYNEQF
TRBJ2-7	TRBV2	ASRIRLSPNYEQY
TRBJ2-2	TRBV7-8	ASSLMYNTGELF
TRBJ1-2	TRBV30	AWRDHYGYT
TRBJ2-1	TRBV7-6	ASSSGPGGGIYNEQF
TRBJ1-1	TRBV20-1	SAEDRYKAF